A selection of T cell receptor beta chains follows, all from one sample in a study of molecular identifiers for immune sequencing clone quantification. TCRdb reprocessed the PCR reads via MiXCR and lists one record per CDR3 protein. The sample carries 300,000 to 400,000 distinct CDR3 sequences, 24% recorded once. Sequencing used naive CD8+ T cells from blood, with Jurkat cell RNA spiked in. The receptor source for this set is a human donor in good health. Some libraries in this study had Jurkat cell RNA spiked in. CDR3s include the opening cysteine and the closing phenylalanine or tryptophan. D genes are given only for firm matches. Clone size is shown for a subset of rows, as once, few, many or a class of expanded clone.

clone_size d_call j_call v_call cdr3_aa cdr3_nt
- TRBD1 TRBJ1-1 TRBV5-1 CASSLVRTGEAFF TGCGCTAGCAGCTTGGTGAGGACAGGAGAAGCTTTCTTT
- - TRBJ1-1 TRBV28 CASSPTGHDTAAFF TGTGCCAGCAGTCCGACAGGCCACGACACTGCAGCTTTCTTT
- - TRBJ2-7 TRBV7-2 CASSEGTAGAYEQYF TGTGCCAGCAGCGAAGGGACAGCGGGCGCCTACGAGCAGTACTTC
many TRBD1 TRBJ2-3 TRBV6-6 CASSYPGTADTQYF TGTGCCAGCAGTTACCCCGGGACAGCAGATACGCAGTATTTT
- TRBD1 TRBJ2-7 TRBV5-6 CASSLGDSHYEQYF TGTGCCAGCAGCTTGGGGGACAGCCACTACGAGCAGTACTTC
many TRBD2 TRBJ2-1 TRBV12-3/TRBV12-4 CASSPTSGGANEQFF TGTGCCAGCAGCCCGACTAGCGGGGGGGCCAATGAGCAGTTCTTC
many - TRBJ1-1 TRBV7-9 CASSHKQTPGTEAFF TGTGCCAGCAGCCACAAACAAACCCCCGGGACCGAAGCTTTCTTT
few TRBD2 TRBJ2-7 TRBV5-6 CASSLVQREVPPDEQYF TGTGCCAGCAGCTTGGTGCAGCGGGAGGTCCCTCCCGACGAGCAGTACTTC
- - TRBJ1-6 TRBV4-1 CASSHNGGASSPLHF TGCGCCAGCAGCCACAACGGGGGGGCCTCTTCACCCCTCCACTTT
- - TRBJ2-2 TRBV4-2 CASSQDVGTNTGELFF TGTGCCAGCAGCCAAGATGTGGGGACGAACACCGGGGAGCTGTTTTTT
few - TRBJ2-3 TRBV19 CALGDPASDTQYF TGTGCCCTCGGGGACCCAGCATCGGATACGCAGTATTTT
few TRBD2 TRBJ2-3 TRBV20-1 CSARPPGASGGSAHTQYF TGCAGTGCTAGACCACCGGGGGCTAGCGGGGGGTCGGCACATACGCAGTATTTT
- - TRBJ2-5 TRBV14 CASSQDWDPQTQYF TGTGCCAGCAGCCAAGATTGGGACCCGCAGACCCAGTACTTC
many - TRBJ2-7 TRBV6-5 CASSYATGYEQYF TGTGCCAGCAGTTACGCCACGGGTTACGAGCAGTACTTC
- - TRBJ2-7 TRBV25-1 CASSESTSLHEQSF TGTGCCAGCAGTGAATCTACTAGTCTCCACGAGCAGTCCTTC
many TRBD2 TRBJ2-3 TRBV7-2 CASSRTSGTDTQYF TGTGCCAGCAGCAGGACTAGCGGCACAGATACGCAGTATTTT
many TRBD1 TRBJ1-6 TRBV5-6 CASSGTGMASPLHF TGTGCCAGCTCCGGGACAGGAATGGCTTCACCCCTCCACTTT
- TRBD1 TRBJ2-6 TRBV7-9 CASSSGGSSGANVLTF TGTGCCAGCAGCTCAGGGGGCAGCTCTGGGGCCAACGTCCTGACTTTC
few - TRBJ2-7 TRBV5-1 CASSVDSLEQYF TGCGCCAGCAGCGTGGACAGCCTCGAGCAGTACTTC
- TRBD1 TRBJ1-1 TRBV10-2 CASSPEGAYTEAFF TGCGCCAGCAGCCCGGAGGGGGCGTATACTGAAGCTTTCTTT
many - TRBJ1-4 TRBV13 CASSLGVEKLFF TGTGCCAGCAGCTTAGGTGTGGAAAAACTGTTTTTT
few TRBD2 TRBJ2-4 TRBV28 CASSFPTSGRDIQYF TGTGCCAGCAGTTTCCCAACTAGCGGGAGGGACATTCAGTACTTC
many - TRBJ2-2 TRBV24-1 CATSEAQYTGELFF TGTGCCACCAGTGAGGCACAGTACACCGGGGAGCTGTTTTTT
few TRBD1 TRBJ1-1 TRBV20-1 CSARPDRGAEAFF TGCAGTGCTAGACCGGACAGGGGCGCTGAAGCTTTCTTT
many - TRBJ2-1 TRBV12-3/TRBV12-4 CASSFGNEQFF TGTGCCAGCAGTTTTGGGAATGAGCAGTTCTTC
many - TRBJ2-2 TRBV20-1 CSARQGLTGELFF TGCAGTGCTAGACAGGGGCTGACCGGGGAGCTGTTTTTT
- TRBD2 TRBJ2-1 TRBV11-2 CATRTSGSNHNEQFF TGTGCCACGAGGACTAGCGGGAGTAACCACAATGAGCAGTTCTTC
many TRBD1 TRBJ2-7 TRBV29-1 CSAGTGGNEQYF TGCAGCGCCGGGACAGGGGGCAACGAGCAGTACTTC
- - TRBJ1-6 TRBV7-9 CASSLDPAPLHF TGTGCCAGCAGCTTAGACCCGGCACCCCTCCACTTT
- - TRBJ2-3 TRBV20-1 CSARQIPPDTQYF TGCAGTGCCAGACAGATCCCTCCAGATACGCAGTATTTT
- TRBD2 TRBJ2-7 TRBV29-1 CSVLSGGGEQYF TGCAGCGTTTTATCGGGGGGGGGTGAGCAGTACTTC
many - TRBJ1-5 TRBV6-2/TRBV6-3 CASSYSIGAGNQPQHF TGTGCCAGCAGTTACTCGATCGGGGCCGGCAATCAGCCCCAGCATTTT
few TRBD2 TRBJ2-3 TRBV27 CASRETRGLGDTQYF TGTGCCAGCAGAGAAACTAGAGGACTAGGTGATACGCAGTATTTT
few TRBD1 TRBJ2-3 TRBV7-6 CASSLGAGTGSTDTQYF TGTGCCAGCAGCTTAGGTGCCGGGACAGGGAGTACAGATACGCAGTATTTT
many TRBD2 TRBJ2-3 TRBV2 CASSRAGGVDTQYF TGTGCCAGCAGCCGAGCGGGGGGAGTGGATACGCAGTATTTT
many TRBD1 TRBJ1-4 TRBV28 CASSFRHRGLGEKLFF TGTGCCAGCAGTTTCCGCCACAGGGGGCTAGGTGAAAAACTGTTTTTT
many - TRBJ2-7 TRBV12-3/TRBV12-4 CASSFSSSYEQYF TGTGCCAGCAGTTTTAGTAGCTCCTACGAGCAGTACTTC
once TRBD2 TRBJ2-7 TRBV7-9 CASSSMGGSLYERYF TGTGCCAGCAGCTCCATGGGGGGGAGCCTCTACGAGCGGTACTTC
many TRBD2 TRBJ2-7 TRBV6-2/TRBV6-3 CASTMAASGYEQYF TGTGCCAGCACCATGGCGGCTAGCGGCTACGAGCAGTACTTC
- TRBD1 TRBJ2-7 TRBV4-1 CASSHDRTGGYEQYF TGCGCCAGCAGCCATGATAGGACAGGGGGATACGAGCAGTACTTC
many TRBD2 TRBJ2-1 TRBV13 CASSSISGPAHNEQFF TGTGCCAGCAGCTCTATTAGCGGGCCTGCTCACAATGAGCAGTTCTTC